The T cell receptor (beta chain) described here comes from a study of blood T cell repertoires in COVID-19. Across the whole study: Both acute and convalescent COVID-19 samples were obtained from the United States, Italy and Spain. PBMCs, B-cell-depleted T cells, or T cells provided the cDNA or gDNA that made up the material.

Per the original methods: It was from reference gene primer amplification that nucleated cell counts were estimated. Sequenced by immunoSEQ multiplex PCR; TCRdb stores in-frame clones only, minus some. V and J calls plus clone size are reproduced from that table; the DNA served to infer D and trimming. Of about 110,000 clones listed, around 81% are singletons. The sequenced sample consisted of peripheral blood. The TCR sequence derives from a woman aged 65 to 85 with acute or convalescent COVID-19.

The CDR3 bases are TGTGCCAGCAGTTTACGGCGGGGTGCGAACACTGAAGCTTTCTTT. It encodes CASSLRRGANTEAFF. The chain has TRBV27 and TRBJ1-1; D is undetermined. The length of the CDR3 is 15 residues. Between the trimmed V and J ends, which lost 2 bases and 1 base, there was a span of 11 bases. Germline CDR1 reads MNHEY; CDR2 reads SMNVEV (reference sequence).